This TCR beta chain derives from a study of shared clonotypes between healthy human individuals. The genomic DNA of each subset was split evenly across several immunoSEQ plates. TCRdb's table, derived via immunoSEQ multiplex PCR, lists solely in-frame clones and lacks some. The data contain about 580,000 clones, 95% to 98% of them singletons. On this clone: Its antigen is unidentified.

Overall study findings and caveats: Among non-shared clonotypes, generation probabilities were lower than among those shared by all four donors. The naive CD4 repertoires of a handful of donors were compared, and around 5.1% of clonotypes were shared.

Naive CD8 cells, CD45RO-negative and positively selected for CCR7, excluded terminally differentiated effector memory CD45RA+ cells. Sample: naive CD8+ T cells sorted from blood. This TCR was recovered from a man aged 25-45 years in good health.

The CDR3 here is CASSQDDRAYEQYF. CDR3 sequence (DNA): TGCGCCAGCAGCCAAGATGACAGGGCCTACGAGCAGTACTTC. The chain employs TRBV4-1 and TRBJ2-7; 7 bases match TRBD1. J was trimmed by 2 bases and V by 0 bases; bases with no gene match: 1. The germline CDR1 and CDR2 sequences are MGHRA and YSYEKL. The CDR3 runs 14 residues.